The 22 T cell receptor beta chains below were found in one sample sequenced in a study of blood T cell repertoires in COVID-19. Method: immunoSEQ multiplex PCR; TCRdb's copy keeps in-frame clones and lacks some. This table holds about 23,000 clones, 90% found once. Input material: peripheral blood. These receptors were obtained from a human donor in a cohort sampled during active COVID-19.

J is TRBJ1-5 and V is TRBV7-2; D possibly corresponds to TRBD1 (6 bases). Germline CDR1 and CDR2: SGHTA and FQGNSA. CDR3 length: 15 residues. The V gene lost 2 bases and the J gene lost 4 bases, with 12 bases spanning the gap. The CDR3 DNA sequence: TGTGCCAGCAGCTTATGGCGGACAGAGAATCAGCCCCAGCATTTT. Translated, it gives CASSLWRTENQPQHF.

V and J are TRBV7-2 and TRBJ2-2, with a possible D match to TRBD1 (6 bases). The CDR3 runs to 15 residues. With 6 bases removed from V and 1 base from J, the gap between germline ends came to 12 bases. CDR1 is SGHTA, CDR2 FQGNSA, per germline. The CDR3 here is CASRSQGRNTGELFF. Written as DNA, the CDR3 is TGTGCCAGCAGATCACAGGGCCGGAACACCGGGGAGCTGTTTTTT.

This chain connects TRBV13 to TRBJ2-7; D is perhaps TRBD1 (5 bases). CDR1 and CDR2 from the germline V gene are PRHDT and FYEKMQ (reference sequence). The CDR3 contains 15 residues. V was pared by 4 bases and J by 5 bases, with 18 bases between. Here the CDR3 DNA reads TGTGCCAGCAGCTCGGCCCGGACACTGAACCACGAGCAGTACTTC. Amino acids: CASSSARTLNHEQYF.

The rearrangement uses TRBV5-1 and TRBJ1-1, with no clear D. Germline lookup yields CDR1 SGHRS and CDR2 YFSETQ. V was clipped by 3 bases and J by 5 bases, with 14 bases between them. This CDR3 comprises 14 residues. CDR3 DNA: TGCGCCAGCAGCTCGCCAGGTTCGGGGACTGAAGCTTTCTTT. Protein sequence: CASSSPGSGTEAFF.

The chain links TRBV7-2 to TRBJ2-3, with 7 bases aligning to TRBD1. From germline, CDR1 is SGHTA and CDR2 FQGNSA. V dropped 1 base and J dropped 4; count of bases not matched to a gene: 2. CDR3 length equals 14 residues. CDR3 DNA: TGTGCCAGCAGCTTAGTGACAGGGTCAGATACGCAGTATTTT. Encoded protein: CASSLVTGSDTQYF.

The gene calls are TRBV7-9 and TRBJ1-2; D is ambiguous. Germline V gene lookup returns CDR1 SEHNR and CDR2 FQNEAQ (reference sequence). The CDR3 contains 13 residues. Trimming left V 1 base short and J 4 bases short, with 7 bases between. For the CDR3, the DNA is TGTGCCAGCAGCTTAGACTCACGCTATGGCTACACCTTC. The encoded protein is CASSLDSRYGYTF.

Here the CDR3 reads CASRDRGYYNSPLHF. The CDR3 DNA follows: TGTGCCAGCCGGGACAGGGGATACTATAATTCACCCCTCCACTTT. The V call is TRBV6-4, the J call TRBJ1-6; the match to TRBD1 covers 10 bases. The CDR3 is made up of 15 amino acids. The germline CDR1 and CDR2 sequences are MRHNA and SNTAGT. J was trimmed by 3 bases and V by 8 bases; bases with no gene match: 4.

CDR3 protein: CASSQVFGYQETQYF. The DNA of the CDR3 is TGCGCCAGCAGCCAAGTTTTCGGGTACCAAGAGACCCAGTACTTC. This rearrangement joins TRBV4-1 to TRBJ2-5; D is undetermined. Looked up from germline, CDR1 is MGHRA and CDR2 is YSYEKL. The germline V and J ends were trimmed by 1 base and 0 bases, with 9 bases remaining between them. This CDR3 contains 15 residues.

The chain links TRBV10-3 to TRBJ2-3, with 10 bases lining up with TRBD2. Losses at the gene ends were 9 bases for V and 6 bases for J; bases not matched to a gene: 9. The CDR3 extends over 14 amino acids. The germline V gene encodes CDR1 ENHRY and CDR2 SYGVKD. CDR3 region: CAIGPSGGQDTQYF. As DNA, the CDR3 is TGTGCCATAGGACCTAGCGGGGGCCAGGATACGCAGTATTTT.

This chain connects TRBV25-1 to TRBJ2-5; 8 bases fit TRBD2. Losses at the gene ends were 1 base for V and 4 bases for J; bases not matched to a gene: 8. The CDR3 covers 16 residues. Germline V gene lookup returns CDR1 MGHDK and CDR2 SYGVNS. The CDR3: CASSEFVGGAAETQYF. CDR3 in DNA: TGTGCCAGCAGTGAATTTGTCGGGGGGGCGGCAGAGACCCAGTACTTC.

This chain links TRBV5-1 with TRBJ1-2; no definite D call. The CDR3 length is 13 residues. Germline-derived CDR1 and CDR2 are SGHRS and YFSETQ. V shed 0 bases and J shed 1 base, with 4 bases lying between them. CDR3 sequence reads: CASSLDYNYGYTF. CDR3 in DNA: TGCGCCAGCAGCTTGGACTATAACTATGGCTACACCTTC.

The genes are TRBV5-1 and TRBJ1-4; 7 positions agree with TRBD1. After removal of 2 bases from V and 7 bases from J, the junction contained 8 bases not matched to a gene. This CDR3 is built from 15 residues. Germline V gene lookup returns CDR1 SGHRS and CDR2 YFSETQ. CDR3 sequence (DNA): TGCGCCAGCAGCTTATCCCGGGACAGAACTGAAAAACTGTTTTTT. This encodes CASSLSRDRTEKLFF.

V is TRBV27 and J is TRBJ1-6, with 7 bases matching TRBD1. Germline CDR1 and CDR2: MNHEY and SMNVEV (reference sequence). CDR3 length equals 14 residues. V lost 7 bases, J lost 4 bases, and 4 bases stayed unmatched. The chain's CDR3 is CASTEQGYNSPLHF. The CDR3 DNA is TGTGCCAGCACAGAACAGGGGTATAATTCACCCCTCCACTTT.

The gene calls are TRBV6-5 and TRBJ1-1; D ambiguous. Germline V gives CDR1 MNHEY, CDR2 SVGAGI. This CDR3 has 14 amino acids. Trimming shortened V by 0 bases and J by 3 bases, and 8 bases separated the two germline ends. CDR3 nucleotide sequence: TGTGCCAGCAGTTACTCACGGGATTACACTGAAGCTTTCTTT. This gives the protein CASSYSRDYTEAFF.

The CDR3, as DNA: TGTGCCAGCAGATCTCCGAAGGACAGGGACCCAGATACGCAGTATTTT. The encoded protein is CASRSPKDRDPDTQYF. The chain joins TRBV11-2 to TRBJ2-3; 8 bases line up with TRBD1. This CDR3 has 16 residues. Trimming at V came to 6 bases and at J to 4 bases, leaving 12 bases not matched to a gene. Germline V gives CDR1 SGHAT, CDR2 FQNNGV.

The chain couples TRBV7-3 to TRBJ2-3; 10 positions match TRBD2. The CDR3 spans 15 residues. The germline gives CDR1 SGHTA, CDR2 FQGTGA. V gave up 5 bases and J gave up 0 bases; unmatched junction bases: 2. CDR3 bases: TGTGCCAGCAGCAAAGCGGGGGGGAGCACAGATACGCAGTATTTT. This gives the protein CASSKAGGSTDTQYF.

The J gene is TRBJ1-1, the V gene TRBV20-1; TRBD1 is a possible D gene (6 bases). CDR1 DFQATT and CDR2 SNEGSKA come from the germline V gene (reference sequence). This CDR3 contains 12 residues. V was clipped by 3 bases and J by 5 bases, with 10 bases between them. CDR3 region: CSASSGETEAFF. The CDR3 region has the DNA TGCAGTGCTAGTTCAGGGGAGACTGAAGCTTTCTTT.

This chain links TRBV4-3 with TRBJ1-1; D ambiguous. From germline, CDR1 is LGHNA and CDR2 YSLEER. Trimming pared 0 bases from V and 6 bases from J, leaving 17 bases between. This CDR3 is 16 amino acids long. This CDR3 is CASSQDSQWNGAEAFF. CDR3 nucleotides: TGCGCCAGCAGCCAAGATAGTCAGTGGAACGGGGCTGAAGCTTTCTTT.

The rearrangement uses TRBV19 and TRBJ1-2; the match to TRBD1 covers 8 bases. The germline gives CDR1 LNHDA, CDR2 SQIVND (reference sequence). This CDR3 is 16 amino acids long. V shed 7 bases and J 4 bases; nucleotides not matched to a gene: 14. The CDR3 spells CASTATDRGELYGYTF. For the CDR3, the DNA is TGTGCCAGTACCGCAACTGACAGGGGTGAACTCTATGGCTACACCTTC.

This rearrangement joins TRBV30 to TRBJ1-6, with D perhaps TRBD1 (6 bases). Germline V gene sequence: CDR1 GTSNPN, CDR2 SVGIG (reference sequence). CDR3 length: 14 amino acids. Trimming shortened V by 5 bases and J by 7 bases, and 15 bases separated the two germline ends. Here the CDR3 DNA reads TGTGCCTGGGCCCGCGGGGGGGGCAATTCACCCCTCCACTTT. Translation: CAWARGGGNSPLHF.

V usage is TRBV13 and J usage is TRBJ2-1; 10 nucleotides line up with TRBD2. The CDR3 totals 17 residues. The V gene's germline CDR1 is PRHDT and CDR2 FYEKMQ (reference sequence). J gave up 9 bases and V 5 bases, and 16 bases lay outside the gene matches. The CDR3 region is CASSRIQRGGRAGEQFF. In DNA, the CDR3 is TGTGCCAGCAGCCGTATCCAGCGGGGGGGCCGGGCTGGTGAGCAGTTCTTC.

CDR3 amino acids: CASSSGRNTEAFF. The CDR3 nucleotides read TGTGCCAGCTCTTCGGGAAGGAACACTGAAGCTTTCTTT. The rearrangement links TRBV18 to TRBJ1-1, with no clear D. The germline CDR1 and CDR2 sequences are KGHSH and LQKENI. Trimming shortened V by 6 bases and J by 1 base, and 9 bases separated the two germline ends. The CDR3 runs 13 residues.